The T cell receptor (beta chain) under discussion was sequenced for a study of shared clonotypes between healthy human individuals. Study details: Each donor contributed plates that comprised three CD4 naive, three CD4 memory, two CD8 naive and one CD8 memory.

The authors loaded 200 ng DNA, some 32,000 T cell genomes, into sorted-subset replicate PCRs. The repertoire was sequenced with immunoSEQ multiplex PCR; TCRdb's copy has only in-frame clones and lacks some. The table records roughly 1,500,000 clones, 98% of them present only once. Study observations and caveats: Clonotypes shared by all four donors outscored non-shared clonotypes in generation probability.

About this clone itself: Antigen: not known.

V dropped 3 bases and J dropped 5; count of bases not matched to a gene: 5. Germline loops: CDR1 SNHLY, CDR2 FYNNEI. The CDR3 is made up of 16 amino acids. Sequencing was performed on naive CD4+ T cells sorted from blood. The subset denotes: CD45RA+ positively selected. This clonotype was sampled from a man aged 25 to 45 in good health. The chain uses TRBV2 and TRBJ2-2, with 11 bases identical to TRBD1. DNA of the CDR3: TGTGCCAGCAGTGAGTCCGGGACAGGGGGAACCGGGGAGCTGTTTTTT. This sequence encodes CASSESGTGGTGELFF.